The 13 T cell receptor beta chains in this list originate from one sample, sequenced in a study of cytomegalovirus exposure and HLA in healthy donors. Sequenced by immunoSEQ multiplex PCR; TCRdb stores in-frame clones only, minus some. The profile covers a few hundred thousand clones, with approximately 83% appearing a single time and over 12% taken by the ten largest. Sequenced: PBMCs. These receptors came from a woman aged 25-40 years in good health and CMV-seropositive.

V and J are TRBV4-1 and TRBJ2-5, with unresolved D. V was shortened by 0 bases and J by 5 bases, with 13 bases between the two germline ends. CDR1 and CDR2 from the germline V gene are MGHRA and YSYEKL. This CDR3 has 15 residues. The CDR3 reads CASSQEGWVAETQYF. CDR3 sequence (DNA): TGCGCCAGCAGCCAAGAGGGGTGGGTGGCGGAGACCCAGTACTTC.

The genes are TRBV11-3 and TRBJ1-1; no firm D call. V lost 1 base and J 6 bases, leaving 6 bases between the germline ends. The CDR3 extends over 12 amino acids. Germline CDR1 is SGHNT and CDR2 is YENEEA. CDR3: CASSLGSAEAFF. The CDR3 coding sequence is TGTGCCAGCAGCTTAGGGAGCGCTGAAGCTTTCTTT.

The rearrangement joins TRBV11-2 to TRBJ2-5; the D is unclear. Germline CDR1 reads SGHAT; CDR2 reads FQNNGV. The CDR3 spans 16 residues. Trimming cost V 2 bases and J 5 bases, with 18 bases left between them. CDR3 sequence (DNA): TGTGCCAGCAGCTTATCGGTGGGAAGGGCGGACGAGACCCAGTACTTC. It codes for CASSLSVGRADETQYF.

The V gene is TRBV27, the J gene TRBJ2-7, with D perhaps TRBD1 (6 bases). This CDR3 comprises 14 residues. Deletions cut 3 bases from V and 7 bases from J, with 16 bases between. Germline V lookup: CDR1 MNHEY, CDR2 SMNVEV (reference sequence). The chain's CDR3 is CASSLGHLLGEQYF. For the CDR3, the DNA is TGTGCCAGCAGTTTGGGACATCTCCTAGGGGAGCAGTACTTC.

In its sample, this clone was seen many times. The chain employs TRBV25-1 and TRBJ1-1, with 7 bases lining up with TRBD1. The CDR3 has 14 amino acids. The ends lost 3 bases at V and 4 bases at J; junction bases unmatched: 5. Germline loops: CDR1 MGHDK, CDR2 SYGVNS. Here the CDR3 DNA reads TGTGCCAGCAGTGATGAACAGGGGCGCACTGAAGCTTTCTTT. Translating gives CASSDEQGRTEAFF.

The chain recombines TRBV30 with TRBJ2-7; D remains unclear. This CDR3 comprises 13 residues. The germline V gene has CDR1 GTSNPN and CDR2 SVGIG (reference sequence). V shed 2 bases and J shed 5 bases, with 13 bases lying between them. CDR3 residues: CAWSISGGNEQYF. CDR3 DNA sequence: TGTGCCTGGAGTATCTCCGGTGGGAACGAGCAGTACTTC.

The J gene is TRBJ2-6, the V gene TRBV28; maybe TRBD1 (5 bases). V lost 6 bases, J lost 4 bases, and 16 bases lay in between. Per the germline V gene, CDR1 is MDHEN and CDR2 is SYDVKM. The CDR3 contains 16 residues. The CDR3, as DNA: TGTGCCAGCAGGCGTTATTCAGGGTCAGGGGCCAACGTCCTGACTTTC. Protein sequence: CASRRYSGSGANVLTF.

The rearrangement joins TRBV28 to TRBJ1-5, with 8 bases matching TRBD1. Germline V lookup: CDR1 MDHEN, CDR2 SYDVKM. The CDR3 has 16 residues. The V segment lost 1 base and the J segment 5 bases; nucleotides outside the gene matches: 7. This CDR3 reads CASSLSRGQGDQPQHF. The CDR3 DNA sequence: TGTGCCAGCAGTTTATCCAGGGGGCAGGGGGATCAGCCCCAGCATTTT.

V gene TRBV4-1 combines with J gene TRBJ1-5; D unresolved. CDR1 and CDR2 (germline): MGHRA, YSYEKL. V lost 0 bases and J lost 5, with 11 bases in between. The CDR3 extends over 15 amino acids. The CDR3 region is CASSQDWRVHQPQHF. DNA of the CDR3: TGCGCCAGCAGCCAAGATTGGCGGGTACATCAGCCCCAGCATTTT.

The chain joins TRBV11-2 to TRBJ1-2, with D unclear. The CDR3 loop spans 13 amino acids. From germline, CDR1 is SGHAT and CDR2 FQNNGV. V lost 7 bases, J lost 7 bases, and 16 bases lay in between. The chain's CDR3 is CASTTQPFVGYTF. For the CDR3, the DNA is TGTGCCAGCACCACGCAGCCTTTTGTTGGCTACACCTTC.

The V gene is TRBV10-3, the J gene TRBJ2-3; TRBD2 is a possible D gene (7 bases). In germline, CDR1 is ENHRY, CDR2 SYGVKD. The CDR3 consists of 16 residues. Trimming removed 11 bases from V and 3 bases from J, with 24 bases in between. The CDR3 loop reads CASTAGRGRGTDTQYF. CDR3 in DNA: TGTGCCTCCACGGCGGGGCGGGGGCGCGGGACAGATACGCAGTATTTT.

V gene TRBV6-5 combines with J gene TRBJ2-1; the match to TRBD2 covers 9 bases. The CDR3 runs 13 residues. CDR1 is MNHEY and CDR2 is SVGAGI in the germline V gene. V lost 5 bases and J lost 8; bases outside the gene matches: 4. The CDR3 loop reads CASSIAGVYEQFF. The CDR3 DNA reads TGTGCCAGCAGTATAGCGGGAGTTTATGAGCAGTTCTTC.

The chain employs TRBV12-5 and TRBJ1-2; D call uncertain. The V gene's germline CDR1 is LGHNT and CDR2 FRNRAP. The CDR3 runs 12 residues. V lost 3 bases and J lost 6, with 8 bases in between. In nucleotides, the CDR3 is TGTGCTAGTGGTTTCCAACGGGATGGCTACACCTTC. It codes for CASGFQRDGYTF.